There are many counts of the clone carrying this TCR beta chain. No antigen is known for it. The data were obtained in a study of type 1 regulatory T cells. Study-wide results and limits: Compared with non-Tr1 cells, Tr1 cells showed a narrower TCR repertoire.

TCRdb called the reads again in MiXCR, with one record for every CDR3 protein. The sample lists about 71,000 distinct CDR3 sequences, under 25% occurring once. Sequenced: cultured type 1 regulatory T (Tr1) cells, either the whole culture or a sorted fraction (not recorded which). This clonotype was obtained from a human donor in good health.

The CDR3 reads CASSPTGFNEKLFF. The CDR3 bases are TGTGCCAGCAGCCCGACAGGGTTTAATGAAAAACTGTTTTTT. The rearrangement links TRBV7-2 to TRBJ1-4; TRBD1 matches at 7 bases. The germline gives CDR1 SGHTA, CDR2 FQGNSA. The CDR3 is 14 residues long. Germline trimming cut 5 bases from V and 4 bases from J; bases unmatched to any gene: 4. Together with reference TRBV7-2 and TRBJ1-4, the CDR3 gives the full variable domain: GAGVSQSPSNKVTEKGKDVELRCDPISGHTALYWYRQSLGQGLEFLIYFQGNSAPDKSGLPSDRFSAERTGGSVSTLTIQRTQQEDSAVYLCASSPTGFNEKLFFGSGTQLSVL.